Listed below are T cell receptor beta chains from one sample, sequenced in a study of CD8+ T cells in alopecia areata. Sequencing used immunoSEQ multiplex PCR; TCRdb keeps in-frame clones, though not all of them. The sample yields fewer than 4,500 clones, around three fifths seen once. The specimen comprised skin, sampled at roughly week 36, from a patient treated with tofacitinib. The source is a human donor with alopecia areata. Each CDR3 is given with its conserved first and last residue. The order of the fields is J gene, D gene, V gene, clone size, CDR3 DNA, CDR3 protein. The D gene is left open where the match is weak. Some rows mark clone size as missing; the rest say once, few, many or name a class of expanded clone.

TRBJ2-1 | - | TRBV4-3 | - | TGCGCCAGCAGCCATAGTGCAGGGGGGGATGAGCAGTTCTTC | CASSHSAGGDEQFF
TRBJ2-7 | - | TRBV10-3 | few | TGTGCCATCAGTGATGGGGAAAGCTCCTACGAGCAGTACTTC | CAISDGESSYEQYF
TRBJ2-3 | - | TRBV11-1 | - | TGTGCCAGCAGCTCCGCCTGGACTGGGGGAGATACGCAGTATTTT | CASSSAWTGGDTQYF
TRBJ1-2 | TRBD1 | TRBV28 | once | TGTGCCAGCAGTTTATCCGGGACAGGGGATGGCTACACCTTC | CASSLSGTGDGYTF
TRBJ1-3 | TRBD1 | TRBV5-4 | - | TGTGCCAGCAGCTTGGGACAGGGGACTGGAAACACCATATATTTT | CASSLGQGTGNTIYF
TRBJ2-7 | - | TRBV6-8 | - | TGTGCCAGCAGTGATTACTACGAGCAGTACTTC | CASSDYYEQYF
TRBJ1-5 | - | TRBV19 | - | TGTGCCAGTAGCCAACAGGCGACTAGCAATCAGCCCCAGCATTTT | CASSQQATSNQPQHF
TRBJ2-1 | TRBD2 | TRBV5-1 | - | TGCGCCAGCAGATCCGGGAGGCCGAGCTCCTACAATGAGCAGTTCTTC | CASRSGRPSSYNEQFF
TRBJ2-1 | - | TRBV7-9 | - | TGTGCCAGCAGCCCAGGACTAAATGAGCAGTTCTTC | CASSPGLNEQFF
TRBJ2-3 | - | TRBV6-6 | - | TGTGCCACCTCGCCCTCCGGAGATACGCAGTATTTT | CATSPSGDTQYF
TRBJ2-5 | TRBD1 | TRBV6-6 | - | TGTGCCAGCAGCACAGGACAGGGGGCAAGAGAGACCCAGTACTTC | CASSTGQGARETQYF
TRBJ2-7 | TRBD1 | TRBV7-8 | - | TGTGCCAGCAGCTTCGGACAGGGGAGTATCTACGAGCAGTACTTC | CASSFGQGSIYEQYF
TRBJ2-7 | TRBD1 | TRBV2 | few | TGTGCCAGTGTGGACAGGGGTAACGAGCAGTACTTC | CASVDRGNEQYF
TRBJ2-5 | - | TRBV2 | - | TGTGCCAGCACCTGGCGGCCCCAAGAGACCCAGTACTTC | CASTWRPQETQYF
TRBJ2-3 | - | TRBV2 | - | TGTGCCACCTACCTTCGCGATACGCAGTATTTT | CATYLRDTQYF
TRBJ2-6 | - | TRBV27 | few | TGTGCCAGCAGCTCTACAGGGTTTAGTGGGGCCAACGTCCTGACTTTC | CASSSTGFSGANVLTF
TRBJ2-2 | TRBD2 | TRBV6-5 | - | TGTGCCAGCAGAGCGGGAGGGGACGCCGGGGAGCTGTTTTTT | CASRAGGDAGELFF
TRBJ1-1 | - | TRBV15 | - | TGTGCCACCAGCAGCATTAACGCCCTGCGACGGGGAGGCACTGAAGCTTTCTTT | CATSSINALRRGGTEAFF
TRBJ2-1 | - | TRBV9 | large | TGTGCCAGCAGCGTAGAGTCCGACGGATACAATGAGCAGTTCTTC | CASSVESDGYNEQFF
TRBJ2-7 | - | TRBV2 | - | TGTGCCAGCACTGGGGATGGGTACGAGCAGTACTTC | CASTGDGYEQYF
TRBJ2-5 | - | TRBV7-9 | - | TGTGCCAGCAGCTTAAAGTACCAAGAGACCCAGTACTTC | CASSLKYQETQYF
TRBJ1-1 | - | TRBV29-1 | - | TGCAGCGTTGAAGGGCAGGTAGGGGGATTCGGGGGTGAAGCTTTCTTT | CSVEGQVGGFGGEAFF
TRBJ2-5 | - | TRBV7-2 | - | TGTGCCAGCAGCTCCGGCGGAGCGGGTATCCAAGAGACCCAGTACTTC | CASSSGGAGIQETQYF